This T cell receptor (beta chain) was captured by sequencing in a study of tumor and adjacent non-tumor tissue in lung cancer. Study-wide context: Patients comprised eleven to twelve adenocarcinoma, 2 squamous cell carcinoma and 1 small cell lung cancer.

A modified ARM-PCR protocol with three rounds of nested PCR amplified TCRbeta. TCRdb re-derived calls from the multiplex PCR reads in MiXCR, one entry per CDR3 protein. Counted here are over 85,000 distinct CDR3 sequences, under 90% occurring once; the ten biggest clones make up 20% to 25%. Turning to this clonotype: Its antigen is currently unknown.

No cell sorting was done before RNA was extracted from the tissue. Study-level results: Tumor tissue had significantly higher TCR diversity than normal lung. In normal lung, the top 100 clones were significantly more dominant than in tumor.

CDR1 and CDR2 from the germline V gene are MDHEN and SYDVKM. The CDR3 is made up of 17 amino acids. J gave up 3 bases and V 6 bases, and 14 bases lay outside the gene matches. Sequencing was done on a sample of lung tumor tissue. The chain employs TRBV28 and TRBJ2-1; 7 bases fit TRBD2. The receptor was isolated from a man aged 70 or older with non-small cell lung cancer. CDR3 in DNA: TGTGCCAGCAGATTGGTGATGGGTCTAGCGGACTACAATGAGCAGTTCTTC. It codes for CASRLVMGLADYNEQFF. Full variable domain (rest looked up from reference TRBV28 and TRBJ2-1): DVKVTQSSRYLVKRTGEKVFLECVQDMDHENMFWYRQDPGLGLRLIYFSYDVKMKEKGDIPEGYSVSREKKERFSLILESASTNQTSMYLCASRLVMGLADYNEQFFGPGTRLTVL.